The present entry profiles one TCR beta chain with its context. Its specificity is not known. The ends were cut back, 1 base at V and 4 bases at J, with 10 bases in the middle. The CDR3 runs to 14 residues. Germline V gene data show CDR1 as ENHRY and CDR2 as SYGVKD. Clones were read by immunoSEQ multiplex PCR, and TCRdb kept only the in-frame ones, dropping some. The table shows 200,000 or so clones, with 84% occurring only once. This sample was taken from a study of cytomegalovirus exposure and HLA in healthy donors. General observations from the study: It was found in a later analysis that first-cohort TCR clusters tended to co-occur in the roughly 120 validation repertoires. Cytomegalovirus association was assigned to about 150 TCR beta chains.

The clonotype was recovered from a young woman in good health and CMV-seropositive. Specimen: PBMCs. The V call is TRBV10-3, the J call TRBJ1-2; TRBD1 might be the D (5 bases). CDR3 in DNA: TGTGCCATCAGTGAGTACGGGGGTGCCTATGGCTACACCTTC. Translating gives CAISEYGGAYGYTF.